Given below is one T cell receptor (beta chain) in context. TCRdb fed the RT-PCR reads into MiXCR, producing one record per CDR3 protein. This table holds some 550,000 distinct CDR3 sequences, roughly 25% found once. This specimen belongs to a study of response to subunit inactivated influenza vaccine. The germline V gene has CDR1 SGHRS and CDR2 YFSETQ. Trimming shortened V by 3 bases and J by 2 bases, and 15 bases separated the two germline ends. The CDR3 spans 16 residues. These data also featured in a second study, about T cells expressing NK-cell markers. This second study says: A 5'RACE template switching approach incorporating UMIs was used to make TCR beta cDNA.

This chain connects TRBV5-1 to TRBJ2-1, with a tentative D call TRBD1 (5 bases). The source is a man in his fifties who received an inactivated influenza vaccine. The sample in question was CD4+ T cells sorted from PBMCs, obtained about 13 days after vaccination. In DNA, the CDR3 is TGCGCCAGCAGCTCCAGGAACAGGCAGGCCTACAATGAGCAGTTCTTC. Its translation is CASSSRNRQAYNEQFF.